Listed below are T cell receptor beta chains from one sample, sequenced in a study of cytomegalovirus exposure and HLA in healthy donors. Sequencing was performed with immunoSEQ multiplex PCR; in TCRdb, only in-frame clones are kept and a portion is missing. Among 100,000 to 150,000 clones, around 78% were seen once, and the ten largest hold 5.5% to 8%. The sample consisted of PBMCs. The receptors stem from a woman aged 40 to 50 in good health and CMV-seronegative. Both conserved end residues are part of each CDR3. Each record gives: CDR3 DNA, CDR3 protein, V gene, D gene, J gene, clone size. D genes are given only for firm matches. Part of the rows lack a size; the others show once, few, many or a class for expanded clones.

TGTGCCAGCAGTAAGAGCTCTGGGGCCAACGTCCTGACTTTC,CASSKSSGANVLTF,TRBV27,NA,TRBJ2-6,NA
TGCAGCGTTGTCCGGGACAGGGACATCGTGGGGGGTGGAGATACGCAGTATTTT,CSVVRDRDIVGGGDTQYF,TRBV29-1,TRBD1,TRBJ2-3,NA
TGTGCCAGCAGCTCGCAGGGGGCGGATCAGCCCCAGCATTTT,CASSSQGADQPQHF,TRBV6-6,TRBD1,TRBJ1-5,NA
TGTTCCAGCAGCTTAAGGGGGGGTCTGGTGGGAGAGCAGTACTTC,CSSSLRGGLVGEQYF,TRBV7-9,NA,TRBJ2-7,once
TGTGCCAGCAGTCCAAACAGGGGCTGGTACGAGCAGTACTTC,CASSPNRGWYEQYF,TRBV7-6,TRBD1,TRBJ2-7,NA
TGCGCCAGCAGCGCCGGGTCCCACGAGCAGTACTTC,CASSAGSHEQYF,TRBV5-1,NA,TRBJ2-7,NA
TGTGCCAGTAGTCTGGCAGGGCACGTACCGCCCGAATCGGCTTTCTTT,CASSLAGHVPPESAFF,TRBV19,NA,TRBJ1-1,NA
TGTTCCAGCAGCTTAGCACTAGCGGGGTACAATGAGCAGTTCTTC,CSSSLALAGYNEQFF,TRBV7-9,TRBD2,TRBJ2-1,NA
TGTGCCAGTAACCGCGGGGGGTCCTCCTACGAGCAGTACTTC,CASNRGGSSYEQYF,TRBV19,TRBD2,TRBJ2-7,NA
TGCGCCAGCAGCCAAGAATGGGCCACCGGGGAGCTGTTTTTT,CASSQEWATGELFF,TRBV4-1,NA,TRBJ2-2,few
TGTGCCAGCAGCCCTATCTTGACTAGCGGGAGTCTCAGCACAGATACGCAGTATTTT,CASSPILTSGSLSTDTQYF,TRBV7-9,TRBD2,TRBJ2-3,NA
TGTGCCAGCAAGGGATCCTCCAGGGGCGACTATGGCTACACCTTC,CASKGSSRGDYGYTF,TRBV2,NA,TRBJ1-2,few
TGTGCCAGCAGCCAGACTAGAGGGTCTCACTACAATGAGCAGTTCTTC,CASSQTRGSHYNEQFF,TRBV11-1,NA,TRBJ2-1,NA
TGTGCCAGCCATAGCAATGCAAACACCATATATTTT,CASHSNANTIYF,TRBV6-5,NA,TRBJ1-3,NA
TGTGCCAGCAGTACTACCGCTAGCGGGAGCCCATACGAGCAGTACTTC,CASSTTASGSPYEQYF,TRBV28,TRBD2,TRBJ2-7,NA
TGTGCCAGCAGCTTGCGGGAGGGAGGCACAGATACGCAGTATTTT,CASSLREGGTDTQYF,TRBV11-3,TRBD2,TRBJ2-3,NA
TGTGCCAGCAGCATACTAGCGGGAGGGTTAGCTGAGCAGTTCTTC,CASSILAGGLAEQFF,TRBV7-3,TRBD2,TRBJ2-1,NA
TGTGCCAGCAGTTTAGGCGGGACCGTAGAGACCCAGTACTTC,CASSLGGTVETQYF,TRBV28,NA,TRBJ2-5,NA
TGTGCCAGCAGCTTATCTCTAGAGACCCAGTACTTC,CASSLSLETQYF,TRBV11-2,NA,TRBJ2-5,NA
TGTGCCAGCAGCTTTCAGGGGGACAATGAGCAGTTCTTC,CASSFQGDNEQFF,TRBV7-9,TRBD1,TRBJ2-1,NA
TGTGCCAGCAGCTTAGCTGGGGGGACCTCCTACGAGCAGTACTTC,CASSLAGGTSYEQYF,TRBV7-2,NA,TRBJ2-7,NA
TGCGCCAGCAGCTTGGGACAGGGACTCTCCGGAGGCTACACCTTC,CASSLGQGLSGGYTF,TRBV5-1,TRBD1,TRBJ1-2,few
TGCGCCAGCAGCAAAGGACAGGGGACAGCTTCTGGAAACACCATATATTTT,CASSKGQGTASGNTIYF,TRBV5-1,TRBD1,TRBJ1-3,once
TGTGCCATCAGTGTTGACAGGGCGGACACTGAAGCTTTCTTT,CAISVDRADTEAFF,TRBV10-3,TRBD1,TRBJ1-1,NA
TGTGCCAGCTCGAAAACAGGGAGGGGTAACACTGAAGCTTTCTTT,CASSKTGRGNTEAFF,TRBV28,NA,TRBJ1-1,NA
TGTGCCAGCAGCCAAGGTGGGGTGGGCAGGGGGAGGATCGGGTCCAAAAACAGTCAGTACTTC,CASSQGGVGRGRIGSKNSQYF,TRBV4-2,NA,TRBJ2-4,NA
TGTTCCAGCAGCCTAAGGGGGGGAGATGGCTACACCTTC,CSSSLRGGDGYTF,TRBV7-9,NA,TRBJ1-2,once
TGTGCCAGCAGTGAGTCCCGGGACAGGGCCAGGCGACCCCAGCATTTT,CASSESRDRARRPQHF,TRBV27,TRBD1,TRBJ1-5,few
TGCGCCAGCAGCCCGCGGGAGGGGGTAGATACAGATACGCAGTATTTT,CASSPREGVDTDTQYF,TRBV5-1,TRBD2,TRBJ2-3,once
TGTGCCAGCAGGGAAGGCGGGACAGGGATCGAGCAGTACTTC,CASREGGTGIEQYF,TRBV6-1,TRBD1,TRBJ2-7,NA
TGTGCCAGTAGTATCGAGGTGTATCAGCCCCAGCATTTT,CASSIEVYQPQHF,TRBV19,NA,TRBJ1-5,NA
TGCGCCAGCACCTCAGACCCGGCCGGGGAGACCCAGTACTTC,CASTSDPAGETQYF,TRBV5-1,NA,TRBJ2-5,NA